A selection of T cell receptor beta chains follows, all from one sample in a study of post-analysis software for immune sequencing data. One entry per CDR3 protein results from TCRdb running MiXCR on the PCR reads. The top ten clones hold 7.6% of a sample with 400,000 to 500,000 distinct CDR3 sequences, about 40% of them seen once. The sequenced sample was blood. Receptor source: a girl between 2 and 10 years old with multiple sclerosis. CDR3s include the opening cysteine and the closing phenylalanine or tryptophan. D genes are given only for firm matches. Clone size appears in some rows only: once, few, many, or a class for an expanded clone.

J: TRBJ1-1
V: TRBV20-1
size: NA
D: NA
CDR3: CAGENTEAFF
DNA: TGCGCAGGTGAGAACACTGAAGCTTTCTTT

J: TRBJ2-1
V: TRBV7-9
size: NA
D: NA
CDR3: CASSLRDPRDNERFF
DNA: TGTGCCAGCAGCTTACGAGATCCTCGGGACAATGAGCGGTTCTTC

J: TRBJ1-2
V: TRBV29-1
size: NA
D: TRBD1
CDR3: CSARTGGNTYGYTF
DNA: TGCAGCGCAAGGACAGGGGGGAATACCTATGGCTACACCTTC

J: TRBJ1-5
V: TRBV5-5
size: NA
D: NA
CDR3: CASSLAQGGNRPQHF
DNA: TGTGCCAGCAGCTTGGCACAGGGTGGAAATCGGCCCCAGCATTTT

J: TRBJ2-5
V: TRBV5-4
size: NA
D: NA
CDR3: CASSLGGPVEETQYF
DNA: TGTGCCAGCAGCTTGGGAGGGCCGGTGGAGGAGACCCAGTACTTC

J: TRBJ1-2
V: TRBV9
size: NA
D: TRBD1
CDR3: CASSDRDRVGGYTF
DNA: TGTGCCAGCTCGGACCGGGACAGGGTGGGTGGCTACACCTTC

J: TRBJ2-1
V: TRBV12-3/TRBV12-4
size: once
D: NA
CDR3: CASSPGYPETQFF
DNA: TGTGCCAGCAGTCCGGGTTATCCAGAGACCCAGTTCTTC

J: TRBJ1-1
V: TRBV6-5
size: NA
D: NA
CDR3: CASRPQGGSTEAFF
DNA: TGTGCCAGCAGGCCGCAGGGCGGGAGCACTGAAGCTTTCTTT

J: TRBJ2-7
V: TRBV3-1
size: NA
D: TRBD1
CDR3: CASSQATGGNEQYF
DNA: TGTGCCAGCAGCCAAGCGACAGGGGGCAACGAGCAGTACTTC

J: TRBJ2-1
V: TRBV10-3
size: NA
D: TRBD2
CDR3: CAISETGGPYNEQFF
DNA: TGTGCCATCAGTGAAACGGGGGGTCCCTACAATGAGCAGTTCTTC

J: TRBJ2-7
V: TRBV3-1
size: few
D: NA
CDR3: CASSQVTVSYEQYF
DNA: TGTGCCAGCAGCCAAGTGACGGTCTCCTACGAGCAGTACTTC

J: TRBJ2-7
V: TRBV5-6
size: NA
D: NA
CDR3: CASSFRDRGAVLHEQYF
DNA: TGTGCCAGCAGCTTTCGGGACCGGGGGGCCGTTCTTCACGAGCAGTACTTC

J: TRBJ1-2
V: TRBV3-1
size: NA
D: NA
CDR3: CASSQIQQQYGYTF
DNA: TGTGCCAGCAGCCAAATTCAACAGCAGTATGGCTACACCTTC

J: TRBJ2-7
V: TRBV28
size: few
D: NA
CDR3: CASSTPIRGGKLTSAEQYF
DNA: TGTGCCAGCAGTACCCCTATACGTGGGGGGAAGTTGACGAGCGCCGAGCAGTACTTC

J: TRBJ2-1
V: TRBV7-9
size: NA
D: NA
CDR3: CASSLRRMIDNEQFF
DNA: TGTGCCAGCAGCTTAAGACGGATGATAGACAATGAGCAGTTCTTC

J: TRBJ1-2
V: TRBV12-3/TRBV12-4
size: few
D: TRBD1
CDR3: CASSSRDRDNYGYTF
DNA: TGTGCCAGCAGTTCCCGGGACAGGGACAACTATGGCTACACCTTC

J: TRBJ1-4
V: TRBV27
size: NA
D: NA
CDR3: CASSTQIDRTGEKLFF
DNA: TGTGCCAGCAGTACCCAGATCGACAGGACGGGGGAAAAACTGTTTTTT

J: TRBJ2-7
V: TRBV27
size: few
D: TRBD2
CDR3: CASRKAGVSTQYF
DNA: TGTGCCAGCAGGAAAGCGGGGGTGAGCACCCAGTACTTC

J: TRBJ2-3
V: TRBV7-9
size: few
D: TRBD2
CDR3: CASSPSPGTSGKVDTQYF
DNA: TGTGCCAGCAGCCCATCCCCCGGGACTAGCGGGAAGGTAGATACGCAGTATTTT

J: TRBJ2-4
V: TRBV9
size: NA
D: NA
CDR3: CASSVAGGPKNIQYF
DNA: TGTGCCAGCAGCGTAGCTGGGGGTCCCAAAAACATTCAGTACTTC

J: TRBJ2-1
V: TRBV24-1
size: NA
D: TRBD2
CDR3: CATRARDYGGDEQFF
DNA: TGTGCCACCAGAGCCCGGGACTACGGTGGGGATGAGCAGTTCTTC

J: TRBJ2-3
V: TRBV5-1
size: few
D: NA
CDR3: CASSLGRTSTDTQYF
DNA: TGCGCCAGCAGCTTGGGACGGACTAGCACAGATACGCAGTATTTT

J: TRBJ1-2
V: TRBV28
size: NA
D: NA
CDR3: CASSSGDNYGYTF
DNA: TGTGCCAGCAGTTCAGGGGACAACTATGGCTACACCTTC